This T cell receptor beta chain appears in the sequencing data of a study of PD-1 blockade in classical Hodgkin lymphoma. Between the trimmed V and J ends, which lost 4 bases and 4 bases, there was a span of 16 bases. The CDR3 runs 15 residues. CDR1 is MNHNS and CDR2 is SASEGT in the germline V gene. The assay was immunoSEQ multiplex PCR, and TCRdb's table has in-frame clones only and misses some. The profile shows 20,000 to 25,000 clones, around 94% of them singletons. This sample's time point: newly diagnosed, previously untreated cHL patient sample. Sample: peripheral blood mononuclear cells (PBMCs). The genes are TRBV6-1 and TRBJ1-1; weak D call: TRBD1 (5 bases). This sequence originates from a human donor with classical Hodgkin lymphoma. The CDR3 loop reads CASSGRRGGGTEAFF. The CDR3 DNA is TGTGCCAGCAGTGGCCGGCGGGGGGGAGGCACTGAAGCTTTCTTT.